Presented here are 8 T cell receptor beta chains from one specimen sequenced in a study of T cell repertoires in cytomegalovirus infection. No antigens are known for them. TCRdb redid the calling of the reads with MiXCR, one entry per CDR3 protein. The sample lists some 310,000 distinct CDR3 sequences; around 25% were seen once. Sequencing used cultured PBMCs, obtained from culture after CMV antigen stimulation. These receptors all come from a human donor in good health (CMV status not recorded). Some clones in this sample may be carry-over from other donors' samples.

In its sample, this clonotype was seen many times. The J gene is TRBJ1-1, the V gene TRBV7-2; unclear D gene. Germline V gives CDR1 SGHTA, CDR2 FQGNSA. CDR3 length: 14 amino acids. Trimming stripped 5 bases from V and 1 base from J, with 11 bases between. The CDR3 coding sequence is TGTGCCAGCAGCGGGTTCGGGTCGAACACTGAAGCTTTCTTT. Amino acid sequence: CASSGFGSNTEAFF.

DNA of the CDR3: TGTGCCAGCAGTCCAGACACTCCATCTTACGAGCAGTACTTC. This sequence encodes CASSPDTPSYEQYF. This chain connects TRBV28 to TRBJ2-7; D remains ambiguous. Trimming took off 5 bases at V and 4 bases at J, with 15 bases between the two ends. Germline lookup yields CDR1 MDHEN and CDR2 SYDVKM. This CDR3 contains 14 residues.

J is TRBJ1-5 and V is TRBV12-3 or TRBV12-4; D not certain. The CDR3 is made up of 14 amino acids. Deletions cut 2 bases from V and 2 bases from J, with 7 bases between. As DNA, the CDR3 is TGTGCCAGCAGTTTATCTTTGGGCAATCAGCCCCAGCATTTT. Its protein is CASSLSLGNQPQHF.

This clonotype was picked up many times. The chain recombines TRBV7-8 with TRBJ2-7; D is ambiguous. V lost 0 bases and J 2 bases, leaving 5 bases between the germline ends. Germline V gives CDR1 SGHVS, CDR2 FQNEAQ. CDR3 length equals 13 residues. CDR3 sequence: CASSLAGTYEQYV. CDR3 sequence (DNA): TGTGCCAGCAGCTTAGCGGGGACCTACGAGCAGTACGTC.

V usage is TRBV28 and J usage is TRBJ2-7, with D maybe TRBD2 (5 bases). The CDR3 is made up of 12 amino acids. The V and J ends lost 5 bases and 9 bases respectively, with 14 bases between them. Germline CDR1 MDHEN, CDR2 SYDVKM. As DNA, the CDR3 is TGTGCCAGCAGTCCATGGGAGAGGGTGCAGTACTTC. The encoded protein is CASSPWERVQYF.

This CDR3 is CSAGGLAGGGEQYF. The CDR3 DNA follows: TGCAGTGCTGGGGGGCTAGCGGGAGGTGGGGAGCAGTACTTC. This chain connects TRBV20-1 to TRBJ2-7; the match to TRBD2 covers 11 bases. Germline CDR1 is DFQATT and CDR2 is SNEGSKA (reference sequence). The CDR3 consists of 14 residues. J lost 7 bases, V lost 5 bases, and 10 bases had no gene match.

This chain connects TRBV18 to TRBJ1-1, with D hard to call. Germline-derived CDR1 and CDR2 are KGHSH and LQKENI. The V gene lost 2 bases and the J gene lost 2 bases, with 6 bases spanning the gap. The CDR3 has 13 amino acids. The CDR3 DNA reads TGTGCCAGCTCACCATTGAGTAACACTGAAGCTTTCTTT. Translated, it gives CASSPLSNTEAFF. The whole variable domain, filled in from reference TRBV18 and TRBJ1-1, reads NAGVMQNPRHLVRRRGQEARLRCSPMKGHSHVYWYRQLPEEGLKFMVYLQKENIIDESGMPKERFSAEFPKEGPSILRIQQVVRGDSAAYFCASSPLSNTEAFFGQGTRLTVV.

This clonotype has more than one count but fewer than ten. The rearrangement links TRBV7-9 to TRBJ1-1, with D possibly TRBD1 on 5 matching bases. The V gene's germline CDR1 is SEHNR and CDR2 FQNEAQ (reference sequence). This CDR3 spans 15 amino acids. V was cut by 4 bases and J by 1 base, with 13 bases left in between. The CDR3: CASSSRGTPNTEAFF. CDR3 DNA: TGTGCCAGCAGCTCCCGGGGGACTCCGAACACTGAAGCTTTCTTT. Complete variable domain (other parts from reference TRBV7-9 and TRBJ1-1): DTGVSQNPRHKITKRGQNVTFRCDPISEHNRLYWYRQTLGQGPEFLTYFQNEAQLEKSRLLSDRFSAERPKGSFSTLEIQRTEQGDSAMYLCASSSRGTPNTEAFFGQGTRLTVV.